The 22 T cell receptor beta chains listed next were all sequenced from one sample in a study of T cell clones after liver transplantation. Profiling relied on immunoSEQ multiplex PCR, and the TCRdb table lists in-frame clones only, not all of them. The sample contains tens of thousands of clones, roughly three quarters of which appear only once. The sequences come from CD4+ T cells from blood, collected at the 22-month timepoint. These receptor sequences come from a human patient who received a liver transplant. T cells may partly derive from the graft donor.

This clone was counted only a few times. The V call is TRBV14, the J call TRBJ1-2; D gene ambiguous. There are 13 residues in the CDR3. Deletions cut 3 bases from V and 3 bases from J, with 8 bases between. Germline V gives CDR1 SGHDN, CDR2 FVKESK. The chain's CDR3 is CASSQMRDYGYTF. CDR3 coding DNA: TGTGCCAGCAGCCAGATGAGGGACTATGGCTACACCTTC.

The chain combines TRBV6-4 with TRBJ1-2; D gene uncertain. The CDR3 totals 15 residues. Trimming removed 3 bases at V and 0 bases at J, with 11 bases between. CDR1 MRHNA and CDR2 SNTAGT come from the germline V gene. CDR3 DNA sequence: TGTGCCAGCAGTGAAGGCACAGCAGCTAACTATGGCTACACCTTC. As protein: CASSEGTAANYGYTF.

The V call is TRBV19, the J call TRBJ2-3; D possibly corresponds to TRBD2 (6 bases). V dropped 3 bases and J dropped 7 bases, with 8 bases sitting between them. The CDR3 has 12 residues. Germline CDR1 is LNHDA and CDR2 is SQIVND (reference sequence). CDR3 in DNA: TGTGCCAGTAGTATCGCGGGAAATACGCAGTATTTT. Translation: CASSIAGNTQYF.

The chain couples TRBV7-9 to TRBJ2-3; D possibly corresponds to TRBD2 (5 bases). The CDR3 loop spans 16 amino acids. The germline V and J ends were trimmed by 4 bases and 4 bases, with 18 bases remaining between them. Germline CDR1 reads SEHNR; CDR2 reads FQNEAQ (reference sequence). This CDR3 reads CASSSFEAAEADTQYF. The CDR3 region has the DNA TGTGCCAGCAGCTCGTTTGAGGCAGCGGAGGCAGATACGCAGTATTTT.

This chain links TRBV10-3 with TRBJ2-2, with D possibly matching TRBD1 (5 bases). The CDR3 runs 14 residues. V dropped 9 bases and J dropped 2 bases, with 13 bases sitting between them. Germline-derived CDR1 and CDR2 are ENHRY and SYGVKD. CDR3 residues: CAIAQGANTGELFF. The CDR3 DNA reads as TGTGCCATAGCGCAGGGCGCTAACACCGGGGAGCTGTTTTTT.

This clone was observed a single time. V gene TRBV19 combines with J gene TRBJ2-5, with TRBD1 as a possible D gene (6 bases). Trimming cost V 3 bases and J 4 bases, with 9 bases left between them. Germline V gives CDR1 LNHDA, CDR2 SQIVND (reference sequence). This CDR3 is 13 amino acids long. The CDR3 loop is CASSITGTETQYF. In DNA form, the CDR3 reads TGTGCCAGTAGTATCACAGGGACAGAGACCCAGTACTTC.

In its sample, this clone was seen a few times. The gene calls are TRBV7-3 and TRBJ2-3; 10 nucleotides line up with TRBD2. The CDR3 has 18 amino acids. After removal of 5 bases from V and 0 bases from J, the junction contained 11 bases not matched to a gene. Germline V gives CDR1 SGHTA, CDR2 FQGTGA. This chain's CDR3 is CASSAGLLAGASTDTQYF. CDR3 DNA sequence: TGTGCCAGCAGCGCCGGGCTCCTAGCGGGGGCTAGCACAGATACGCAGTATTTT. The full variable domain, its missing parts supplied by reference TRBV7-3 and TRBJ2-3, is GAGVSQTPSNKVTEKGKYVELRCDPISGHTALYWYRQSLGQGPEFLIYFQGTGAADDSGLPNDRFFAVRPEGSVSTLKIQRTERGDSAVYLCASSAGLLAGASTDTQYFGPGTRLTVL.

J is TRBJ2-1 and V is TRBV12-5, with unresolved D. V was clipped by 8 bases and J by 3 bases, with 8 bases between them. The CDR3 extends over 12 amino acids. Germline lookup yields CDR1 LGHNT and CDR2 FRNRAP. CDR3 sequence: CASRTDYNEQFF. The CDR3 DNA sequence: TGTGCTAGTCGGACCGACTACAATGAGCAGTTCTTC.

The CDR3 spells CASNTGTGSYEQYF. For the CDR3, the DNA is TGTGCCAGCAATACCGGGACAGGGTCCTACGAGCAGTACTTC. The rearrangement joins TRBV2 to TRBJ2-7, with 9 bases matching TRBD1. Germline loops: CDR1 SNHLY, CDR2 FYNNEI. The J segment lost 1 base and the V segment lost 7 bases, leaving 5 bases of the junction unmatched. CDR3 length: 14 amino acids.

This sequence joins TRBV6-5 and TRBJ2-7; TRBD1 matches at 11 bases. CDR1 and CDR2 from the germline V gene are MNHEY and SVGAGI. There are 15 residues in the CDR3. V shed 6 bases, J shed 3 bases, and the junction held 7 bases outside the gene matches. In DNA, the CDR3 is TGTGCCAGCAGGGGGACAGGGGGAATGTTCTACGAGCAGTACTTC. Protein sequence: CASRGTGGMFYEQYF.

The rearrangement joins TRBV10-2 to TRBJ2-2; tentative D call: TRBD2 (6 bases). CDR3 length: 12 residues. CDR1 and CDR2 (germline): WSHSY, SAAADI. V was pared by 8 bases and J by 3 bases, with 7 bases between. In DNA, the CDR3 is TGCGCCAGCGAGCGGGACACCGGGGAGCTGTTTTTT. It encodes CASERDTGELFF.

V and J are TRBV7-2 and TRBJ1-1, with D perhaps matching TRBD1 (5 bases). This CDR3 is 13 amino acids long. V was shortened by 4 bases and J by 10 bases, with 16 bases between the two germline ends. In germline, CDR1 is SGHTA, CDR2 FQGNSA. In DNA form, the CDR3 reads TGTGCCAGCAGCTCGAATGGGGGTCGCACAGCTTTCTTT. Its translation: CASSSNGGRTAFF.

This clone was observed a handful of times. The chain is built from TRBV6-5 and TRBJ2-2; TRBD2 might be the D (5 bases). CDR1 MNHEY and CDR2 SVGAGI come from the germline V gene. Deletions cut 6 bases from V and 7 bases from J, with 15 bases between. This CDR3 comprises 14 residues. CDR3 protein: CASRSGGGGGELFF. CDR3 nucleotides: TGTGCCAGCAGGAGCGGCGGCGGTGGCGGGGAGCTGTTTTTT.

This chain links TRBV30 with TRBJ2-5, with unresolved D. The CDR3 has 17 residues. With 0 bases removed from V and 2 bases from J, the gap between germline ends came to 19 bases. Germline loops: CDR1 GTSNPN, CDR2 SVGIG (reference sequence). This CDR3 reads CAWSVTPLGLRQETQYF. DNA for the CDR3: TGTGCCTGGAGTGTAACCCCCCTGGGCCTGAGACAAGAGACCCAGTACTTC.

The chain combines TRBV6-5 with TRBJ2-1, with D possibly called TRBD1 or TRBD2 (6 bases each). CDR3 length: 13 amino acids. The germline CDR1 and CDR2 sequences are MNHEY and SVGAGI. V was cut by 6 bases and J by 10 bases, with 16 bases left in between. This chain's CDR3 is CASRAPQGREQFF. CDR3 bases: TGTGCCAGCAGAGCCCCCCAGGGGAGGGAGCAGTTCTTC.

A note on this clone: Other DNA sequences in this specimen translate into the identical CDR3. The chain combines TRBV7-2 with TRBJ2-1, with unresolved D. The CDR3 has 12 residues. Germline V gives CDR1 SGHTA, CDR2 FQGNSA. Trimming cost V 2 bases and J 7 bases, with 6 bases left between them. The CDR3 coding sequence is TGTGCCAGCAGCTTATTTGGAAATGAGCAGTTCTTC. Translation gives CASSLFGNEQFF.

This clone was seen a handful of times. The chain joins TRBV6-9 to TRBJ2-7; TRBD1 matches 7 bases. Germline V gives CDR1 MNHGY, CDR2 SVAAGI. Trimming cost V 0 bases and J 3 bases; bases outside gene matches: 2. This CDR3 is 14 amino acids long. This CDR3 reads CASSYSGGGYEQYF. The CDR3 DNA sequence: TGTGCCAGCAGTTATTCAGGGGGCGGCTACGAGCAGTACTTC.

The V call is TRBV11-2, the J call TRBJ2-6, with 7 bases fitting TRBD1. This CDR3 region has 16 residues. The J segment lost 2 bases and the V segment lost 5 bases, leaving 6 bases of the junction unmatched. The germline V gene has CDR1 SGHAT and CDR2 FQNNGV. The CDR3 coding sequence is TGTGCCAGCAGCCCTGACAGGGTACCTGGGGCCAACGTCCTGACTTTC. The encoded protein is CASSPDRVPGANVLTF.

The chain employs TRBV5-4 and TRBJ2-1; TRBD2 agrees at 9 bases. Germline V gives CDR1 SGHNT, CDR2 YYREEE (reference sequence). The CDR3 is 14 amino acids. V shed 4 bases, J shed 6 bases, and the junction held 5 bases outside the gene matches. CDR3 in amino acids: CASSRGGASNEQFF. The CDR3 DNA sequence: TGTGCCAGCAGCCGCGGGGGGGCCAGCAATGAGCAGTTCTTC.

In nucleotides, the CDR3 is TGTGCCAGCAGATCAGGGGGCCTCTACGAGCAGTACTTC. Translation gives CASRSGGLYEQYF. The chain is built from TRBV6-1 and TRBJ2-7; TRBD1 agrees at 8 bases. The CDR3 consists of 13 residues. Unmatched junction bases numbered 4, after V lost 6 bases and J lost 3 bases. The germline gives CDR1 MNHNS, CDR2 SASEGT.

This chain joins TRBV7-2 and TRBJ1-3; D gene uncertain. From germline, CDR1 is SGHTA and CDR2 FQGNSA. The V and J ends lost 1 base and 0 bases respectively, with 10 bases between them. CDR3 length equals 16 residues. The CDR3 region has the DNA TGTGCCAGCAGCTTAGTGACTAGTTCCTCTGGAAACACCATATATTTT. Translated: CASSLVTSSSGNTIYF.

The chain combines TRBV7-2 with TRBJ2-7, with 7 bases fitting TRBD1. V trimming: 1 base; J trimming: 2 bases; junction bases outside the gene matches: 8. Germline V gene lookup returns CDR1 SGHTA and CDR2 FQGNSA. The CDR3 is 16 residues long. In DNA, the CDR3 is TGTGCCAGCAGCTTAGTGACAGGGATAAGCACCTACGAGCAGTACTTC. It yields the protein CASSLVTGISTYEQYF. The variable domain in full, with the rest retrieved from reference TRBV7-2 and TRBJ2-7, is GAGVSQSPSNKVTEKGKDVELRCDPISGHTALYWYRQSLGQGLEFLIYFQGNSAPDKSGLPSDRFSAERTGGSVSTLTIQRTQQEDSAVYLCASSLVTGISTYEQYFGPGTRLTVT.